These T cell receptor beta chains were read from a single sample in a study of blood T cell repertoires in COVID-19. Here immunoSEQ multiplex PCR was the method, and the copy in TCRdb shows in-frame clones only, minus some. The sample includes around 250,000 clones, around 80% of them seen just once. Specimen: PBMCs or T cells enriched from blood (not recorded which). The receptors were gathered from a man aged 25 to 40 with acute COVID-19. Both conserved end residues are part of each CDR3. D genes are given only for firm matches. Rows give clone size only sometimes, using once, few, many, or a class for an expanded clone.

abundance: many
d_gene: .
v_gene: TRBV6-5
j_gene: TRBJ1-2
CDR3aa: CASSSDQGFSYGYTF
CDR3nt: TGTGCCAGCAGTTCAGATCAGGGGTTCTCCTACGGCTACACCTTC

abundance: .
d_gene: TRBD1
v_gene: TRBV5-5
j_gene: TRBJ1-5
CDR3aa: CASSLGVGGAPQHF
CDR3nt: TGTGCCAGCAGCTTGGGAGTAGGGGGCGCCCCCCAGCATTTT

abundance: .
d_gene: .
v_gene: TRBV20-1
j_gene: TRBJ2-4
CDR3aa: CSATEPTLNIQYF
CDR3nt: TGCAGTGCTACTGAGCCCACATTAAACATTCAGTACTTC

abundance: few
d_gene: TRBD2
v_gene: TRBV5-4
j_gene: TRBJ2-1
CDR3aa: CASSIGLAGPSGEQFF
CDR3nt: TGTGCCAGCAGCATTGGACTAGCGGGCCCGTCCGGTGAGCAGTTCTTC

abundance: .
d_gene: .
v_gene: TRBV11-2
j_gene: TRBJ2-2
CDR3aa: CASTLLSNTGELFF
CDR3nt: TGTGCCAGCACACTACTATCGAACACCGGGGAGCTGTTTTTT

abundance: .
d_gene: .
v_gene: TRBV7-2
j_gene: TRBJ2-5
CDR3aa: CASSLGAGETQYF
CDR3nt: TGTGCCAGCAGCTTAGGTGCGGGGGAGACCCAGTACTTC

abundance: .
d_gene: TRBD1
v_gene: TRBV9
j_gene: TRBJ1-2
CDR3aa: CASNRGAGETLYGYTF
CDR3nt: TGTGCCAGCAACAGGGGGGCAGGCGAAACCCTCTATGGCTACACCTTC

abundance: .
d_gene: TRBD1
v_gene: TRBV9
j_gene: TRBJ1-1
CDR3aa: CASSVSDRGRTEAFF
CDR3nt: TGTGCCAGCAGCGTGTCTGACAGGGGGCGAACTGAAGCTTTCTTT

abundance: .
d_gene: .
v_gene: TRBV27
j_gene: TRBJ2-1
CDR3aa: CASSFEGVRYNEQFF
CDR3nt: TGTGCCAGCAGTTTTGAGGGGGTCCGCTACAATGAGCAGTTCTTC

abundance: .
d_gene: .
v_gene: TRBV3-1/TRBV3-2
j_gene: TRBJ1-1
CDR3aa: CASSQAGSYHTEAFF
CDR3nt: TGTGCCAGCAGCCAGGCCGGGTCATACCACACTGAAGCTTTCTTT

abundance: once
d_gene: TRBD1
v_gene: TRBV24-1
j_gene: TRBJ1-2
CDR3aa: CATSDPGGTYGYTF
CDR3nt: TGTGCCACCAGTGACCCAGGGGGTACCTATGGCTACACCTTC

abundance: .
d_gene: .
v_gene: TRBV4-1
j_gene: TRBJ1-5
CDR3aa: CASSQTDNSNQPQHF
CDR3nt: TGCGCCAGCAGTCAAACAGATAATAGCAATCAGCCCCAGCATTTT

abundance: .
d_gene: .
v_gene: TRBV19
j_gene: TRBJ2-5
CDR3aa: CASSNPYGVQETQYF
CDR3nt: TGTGCCAGTAGTAATCCCTACGGGGTTCAAGAGACCCAGTACTTC

abundance: .
d_gene: TRBD2
v_gene: TRBV3-1/TRBV3-2
j_gene: TRBJ2-3
CDR3aa: CASSQVLAGGTSTDTQYF
CDR3nt: TGTGCCAGCAGCCAAGTACTAGCGGGGGGGACTAGCACAGATACGCAGTATTTT

abundance: .
d_gene: .
v_gene: TRBV7-2
j_gene: TRBJ2-3
CDR3aa: CASSLDRRADTQYF
CDR3nt: TGTGCCAGCAGCTTAGACCGCCGGGCAGATACGCAGTATTTT

abundance: .
d_gene: TRBD2
v_gene: TRBV30
j_gene: TRBJ2-1
CDR3aa: CAWSRIAGAEQFF
CDR3nt: TGTGCCTGGAGTCGAATAGCGGGAGCAGAGCAGTTCTTC

abundance: .
d_gene: TRBD1
v_gene: TRBV5-6
j_gene: TRBJ1-6
CDR3aa: CASSLGQGGSPLHF
CDR3nt: TGTGCCAGCAGCTTGGGACAGGGTGGCTCACCCCTCCACTTT

abundance: .
d_gene: TRBD1
v_gene: TRBV28
j_gene: TRBJ1-3
CDR3aa: CASSSSGQDRRRNTIYF
CDR3nt: TGTGCCAGCAGTTCCTCCGGACAGGACAGGCGACGAAACACCATATATTTT

abundance: .
d_gene: .
v_gene: TRBV19
j_gene: TRBJ2-1
CDR3aa: CASSSKGLNNEQFF
CDR3nt: TGTGCCAGTAGTTCAAAGGGGTTGAACAATGAGCAGTTCTTC

abundance: few
d_gene: .
v_gene: TRBV11-2
j_gene: TRBJ1-6
CDR3aa: CASSPSGGRSNSPLHF
CDR3nt: TGTGCCAGCAGCCCGTCCGGAGGACGGAGTAATTCACCCCTCCACTTT

abundance: .
d_gene: TRBD1
v_gene: TRBV12-5
j_gene: TRBJ2-1
CDR3aa: CASGYYRDSSYNEQFF
CDR3nt: TGTGCTAGTGGTTACTACCGGGACAGCTCCTACAATGAGCAGTTCTTC

abundance: .
d_gene: TRBD1
v_gene: TRBV19
j_gene: TRBJ1-3
CDR3aa: CASTNRGPGNTIYF
CDR3nt: TGTGCCAGTACTAACAGGGGCCCGGGAAACACCATATATTTT

abundance: .
d_gene: .
v_gene: TRBV19
j_gene: TRBJ1-1
CDR3aa: CASSIGGGNTEAFF
CDR3nt: TGTGCCAGTAGTATTGGGGGAGGGAACACTGAAGCTTTCTTT

abundance: many
d_gene: TRBD1
v_gene: TRBV19
j_gene: TRBJ2-2
CDR3aa: CASSPMSRQGGELFF
CDR3nt: TGTGCCAGTAGTCCAATGTCAAGACAGGGCGGGGAGCTGTTTTTT

abundance: .
d_gene: .
v_gene: TRBV30
j_gene: TRBJ1-5
CDR3aa: CAWKAAGVGRNQPQHF
CDR3nt: TGTGCCTGGAAGGCGGCAGGGGTAGGTCGCAATCAGCCCCAGCATTTT

abundance: .
d_gene: .
v_gene: TRBV11-2
j_gene: TRBJ2-5
CDR3aa: CASLLPAEETQYF
CDR3nt: TGTGCCAGCCTCCTGCCAGCGGAAGAGACCCAGTACTTC

abundance: .
d_gene: TRBD2
v_gene: TRBV9
j_gene: TRBJ2-1
CDR3aa: CASSVDTSGSYEQFF
CDR3nt: TGTGCCAGCAGCGTAGATACTAGCGGGAGCTATGAGCAGTTCTTC

abundance: many
d_gene: .
v_gene: TRBV5-8
j_gene: TRBJ1-1
CDR3aa: CASRGGTEAFF
CDR3nt: TGTGCCAGCAGGGGGGGCACTGAAGCTTTCTTT

abundance: .
d_gene: .
v_gene: TRBV2
j_gene: TRBJ2-6
CDR3aa: CASIPATLGTGANVLTF
CDR3nt: TGTGCCAGCATCCCTGCGACACTAGGGACTGGGGCCAACGTCCTGACTTTC

abundance: .
d_gene: TRBD1
v_gene: TRBV12-3/TRBV12-4
j_gene: TRBJ1-1
CDR3aa: CASSLETGGQAFF
CDR3nt: TGTGCCAGCAGTTTAGAGACAGGGGGTCAAGCTTTCTTT

abundance: few
d_gene: .
v_gene: TRBV6-1
j_gene: TRBJ1-1
CDR3aa: CASSDPDRLNTEAFF
CDR3nt: TGTGCCAGCAGTGATCCCGACAGGTTGAACACTGAAGCTTTCTTT

abundance: .
d_gene: .
v_gene: TRBV7-2
j_gene: TRBJ1-5
CDR3aa: CASSFSNQPQHF
CDR3nt: TGTGCCAGCAGCTTCTCCAATCAGCCCCAGCATTTT

abundance: once
d_gene: TRBD1
v_gene: TRBV6-5
j_gene: TRBJ2-5
CDR3aa: CASSMSGQSETQYF
CDR3nt: TGTGCCAGCAGTATGTCGGGACAGAGCGAGACCCAGTACTTC

abundance: .
d_gene: .
v_gene: TRBV28
j_gene: TRBJ1-4
CDR3aa: CAGTRATNEKLFF
CDR3nt: TGTGCCGGCACCCGGGCAACTAATGAAAAACTGTTTTTT

abundance: .
d_gene: .
v_gene: TRBV14
j_gene: TRBJ1-1
CDR3aa: CASSQVQGLTEAFF
CDR3nt: TGTGCCAGCAGCCAAGTACAGGGTTTGACTGAAGCTTTCTTT

abundance: .
d_gene: TRBD2
v_gene: TRBV2
j_gene: TRBJ2-1
CDR3aa: CASSAGGRANGEQFF
CDR3nt: TGTGCCAGCAGTGCAGGCGGGAGGGCCAACGGTGAGCAGTTCTTC

abundance: .
d_gene: TRBD2
v_gene: TRBV27
j_gene: TRBJ2-4
CDR3aa: CASRGLGGGKNIQYF
CDR3nt: TGTGCCAGCAGAGGTCTCGGCGGGGGTAAAAACATTCAGTACTTC

abundance: once
d_gene: .
v_gene: TRBV5-1
j_gene: TRBJ2-6
CDR3aa: CASSFTGLAGANVLTF
CDR3nt: TGCGCCAGCAGCTTTACAGGGCTAGCTGGGGCCAACGTCCTGACTTTC

abundance: .
d_gene: .
v_gene: TRBV3-1/TRBV3-2
j_gene: TRBJ2-1
CDR3aa: CASSQDQRLLFEQFF
CDR3nt: TGTGCCAGCAGCCAAGATCAAAGACTCTTATTTGAGCAGTTCTTC

abundance: .
d_gene: TRBD2
v_gene: TRBV7-8
j_gene: TRBJ2-5
CDR3aa: CASSLVISGGSGAQYF
CDR3nt: TGTGCCAGCAGCTTAGTGATTAGCGGGGGAAGTGGGGCCCAGTACTTC

abundance: few
d_gene: TRBD2
v_gene: TRBV9
j_gene: TRBJ2-1
CDR3aa: CASSVGLGATSDNEQFF
CDR3nt: TGTGCCAGCAGCGTAGGATTGGGGGCGACTAGCGATAATGAGCAGTTCTTC

abundance: .
d_gene: .
v_gene: TRBV12-3/TRBV12-4
j_gene: TRBJ1-2
CDR3aa: CASSFFAGGYTF
CDR3nt: TGTGCCAGCAGTTTTTTCGCGGGGGGCTACACCTTC

abundance: .
d_gene: .
v_gene: TRBV6-5
j_gene: TRBJ1-1
CDR3aa: CASNGNTEAFF
CDR3nt: TGTGCCAGCAACGGTAACACTGAAGCTTTCTTT

abundance: few
d_gene: TRBD1
v_gene: TRBV5-1
j_gene: TRBJ1-2
CDR3aa: CASSPQGDYGYTF
CDR3nt: TGTGCCAGCAGCCCACAGGGGGACTATGGCTACACCTTC

abundance: .
d_gene: TRBD1
v_gene: TRBV7-9
j_gene: TRBJ1-5
CDR3aa: CASSNPGQGANQPQHF
CDR3nt: TGTGCCAGCAGCAACCCGGGACAGGGGGCAAATCAGCCCCAGCATTTT

abundance: .
d_gene: .
v_gene: TRBV19
j_gene: TRBJ1-2
CDR3aa: CASSPLGPYGYTF
CDR3nt: TGTGCCAGTAGTCCCCTAGGTCCGTATGGCTACACCTTC

abundance: .
d_gene: .
v_gene: TRBV5-1
j_gene: TRBJ2-3
CDR3aa: CASSSGQFFTDTQYF
CDR3nt: TGTGCCAGCAGCTCAGGACAGTTCTTCACAGATACGCAGTATTTT

abundance: .
d_gene: .
v_gene: TRBV3-1/TRBV3-2
j_gene: TRBJ2-6
CDR3aa: CASSFSSGANVLTF
CDR3nt: TGTGCCAGCAGCTTCAGCTCTGGGGCCAACGTCCTGACTTTC

abundance: .
d_gene: TRBD1
v_gene: TRBV5-8
j_gene: TRBJ1-2
CDR3aa: CASSLASPGGGYTF
CDR3nt: TGTGCCAGCAGCTTGGCTTCGCCAGGGGGTGGCTACACCTTC

abundance: .
d_gene: .
v_gene: TRBV21-1
j_gene: TRBJ1-5
CDR3aa: CASSKEMWTAEPSNQPQHF
CDR3nt: TGTGCCAGCAGCAAAGAAATGTGGACAGCGGAACCTAGCAATCAGCCCCAGCATTTT

abundance: .
d_gene: TRBD1
v_gene: TRBV9
j_gene: TRBJ1-4
CDR3aa: CASSVGDSEKLFF
CDR3nt: TGTGCCAGCAGCGTAGGGGACAGCGAAAAACTGTTTTTT

abundance: once
d_gene: .
v_gene: TRBV5-1
j_gene: TRBJ1-2
CDR3aa: CASSLVAGAEGYTF
CDR3nt: TGCGCCAGCAGCTTGGTCGCAGGGGCGGAGGGCTACACCTTC

abundance: .
d_gene: TRBD2
v_gene: TRBV5-4
j_gene: TRBJ2-1
CDR3aa: CASSLDLAGGYNEQFF
CDR3nt: TGTGCCAGCAGCTTGGACCTAGCGGGGGGATACAATGAGCAGTTCTTC